Below, one TCR beta chain is given with its context. Its target is not known. The data were taken from a study of radiation and T cells in renal cell carcinoma. General observations from the study: From baseline, blood top tumor clonotypes peaked at 2 weeks post-radiation. Baseline intratumoral clonotype presence is unknown without pretreatment biopsies.

Time point defined: blood 4 weeks post-SBRT, at nephrectomy. The treatment here: 15 Gy SBRT to primary tumor, nephrectomy 4 weeks later. Blood was sampled at baseline, 2 weeks and 4 weeks after SBRT. Clear cell pathology was present in this patient's renal cell carcinoma. The method was immunoSEQ multiplex PCR; TCRdb's version includes in-frame clones alone and lacks a portion of them. The top ten hold 10% to 12% of the sample, which has around 170,000 clones, about nine tenths seen once. This material consisted of blood, taken from a patient whose treatment included radiotherapy and nephrectomy. This TCR came from a woman aged 45-60 years with renal cell carcinoma.

The chain's CDR3 is CASSTNRVSRYEQYF. The CDR3 bases are TGTGCCAGCAGTACGAACAGGGTCTCGCGATACGAGCAGTACTTC. The V call is TRBV28, the J call TRBJ2-7, with D perhaps matching TRBD1 (6 bases). The CDR3 loop spans 15 amino acids. CDR1 MDHEN and CDR2 SYDVKM come from the germline V gene. The V end lost 5 bases, the J end lost 4 bases, and 18 bases lay between the germline ends.